The 16 T cell receptor beta chains reported below all come from one sample, sequenced in a study of blood T cell repertoires in COVID-19. Clones were sequenced by immunoSEQ multiplex PCR, and TCRdb holds only the in-frame ones, with some missing. The table shows roughly 140,000 clones, with 65% to 90% occurring only once. The sequenced sample was peripheral blood. These receptors all come from a man between 65 and 85 years old with acute or convalescent COVID-19.

The DNA of the CDR3 is TGTGCCAGTAGTATTGGGGGAGGCTGGGCTGAAGCTTTCTTT. Its protein is CASSIGGGWAEAFF. This chain uses TRBV19 with TRBJ1-1; tentatively, D is TRBD1 (5 bases). This CDR3 has 14 residues. Germline CDR1 and CDR2: LNHDA and SQIVND (reference sequence). V was shortened by 3 bases and J by 6 bases, with 14 bases between the two germline ends.

This clone was observed once. The chain employs TRBV13 and TRBJ2-1; 9 bases agree with TRBD2. This CDR3 comprises 14 residues. Losses at the gene ends were 6 bases for V and 8 bases for J; bases not matched to a gene: 8. Germline V lookup: CDR1 PRHDT, CDR2 FYEKMQ (reference sequence). The CDR3 nucleotides are TGTGCCAGCAGGGTTAGCGGGAGTTCTTATGAGCAGTTCTTC. It encodes CASRVSGSSYEQFF.

V is TRBV9 and J is TRBJ2-3; 8 nucleotides line up with TRBD2. The CDR3 runs 13 residues. The V segment lost 7 bases and the J segment 3 bases; nucleotides outside the gene matches: 4. Germline V CDR1 and CDR2: SGDLS, YYNGEE. CDR3: CASRASGTDTQYF. The CDR3 nucleotides are TGTGCCAGCCGGGCTAGCGGGACAGATACGCAGTATTTT.

J is TRBJ2-1 and V is TRBV4-3; TRBD1 agrees at 11 bases. J was trimmed by 6 bases and V by 0 bases; bases with no gene match: 10. Germline loops: CDR1 LGHNA, CDR2 YSLEER. This CDR3 has 18 residues. The CDR3 protein is CASSQDLGGTGGINEQFF. The CDR3 DNA reads as TGCGCCAGCAGCCAAGATCTAGGAGGGACAGGGGGGATCAATGAGCAGTTCTTC.

This rearrangement joins TRBV4-1 to TRBJ1-6; 12 bases align to TRBD1. CDR3 length: 19 residues. Germline loops: CDR1 MGHRA, CDR2 YSYEKL. V shed 1 base and J 6 bases; nucleotides not matched to a gene: 10. CDR3 loop: CASSQVSLGTGGFNSPLHF. The DNA of the CDR3 is TGCGCCAGCAGCCAAGTTTCCCTGGGGACAGGGGGCTTTAATTCACCCCTCCACTTT.

V usage is TRBV4-3 and J usage is TRBJ1-4, with 9 bases identical to TRBD1. CDR3 length: 16 residues. The trim removed 4 bases at V and 2 bases at J, leaving 5 bases unmatched. The germline CDR1 and CDR2 sequences are LGHNA and YSLEER. The CDR3: CASSPNTGGTNEKLFF. As DNA, the CDR3 is TGCGCCAGCAGCCCGAACACAGGGGGCACTAATGAAAAACTGTTTTTT.

This chain links TRBV19 with TRBJ2-1; 12 bases map to TRBD2. The CDR3 spans 17 residues. J was trimmed by 3 bases and V by 0 bases; bases with no gene match: 3. CDR1 is LNHDA, CDR2 SQIVND, per germline (reference sequence). In DNA form, the CDR3 reads TGTGCCAGTAGTATAGACCCGGGACTAGCGGGCTACAATGAGCAGTTCTTC. Translated, it gives CASSIDPGLAGYNEQFF.

The rearrangement uses TRBV28 and TRBJ2-2, with TRBD2 matching 7 bases. The V segment lost 3 bases and the J segment 3 bases; nucleotides outside the gene matches: 4. CDR1 MDHEN and CDR2 SYDVKM come from the germline V gene. The CDR3 covers 15 residues. The CDR3 reads CASSLGGTDTGELFF. The CDR3 region has the DNA TGTGCCAGCAGTTTGGGGGGGACTGACACCGGGGAGCTGTTTTTT.

The V and J genes are TRBV5-1 and TRBJ2-7; D gene unclear. Germline CDR1 and CDR2: SGHRS and YFSETQ. CDR3 size: 12 residues. The V gene lost 0 bases and the J gene lost 3 bases, with 4 bases spanning the gap. The CDR3 loop is CASSLDYYEQYF. Written as DNA, the CDR3 is TGCGCCAGCAGCTTGGACTACTACGAGCAGTACTTC. The full variable domain, in which reference TRBV5-1 and TRBJ2-7 provide the parts outside the CDR3, is KAGVTQTPRYLIKTRGQQVTLSCSPISGHRSVSWYQQTPGQGLQFLFEYFSETQRNKGNFPGRFSGRQFSNSRSEMNVSTLELGDSALYLCASSLDYYEQYFGPGTRLTVT.

The chain couples TRBV29-1 to TRBJ2-1; 7 nucleotides agree with TRBD2. Germline CDR1 is SQVTM and CDR2 is ANQGSEA. The J segment lost 0 bases and the V segment lost 5 bases, leaving 4 bases of the junction unmatched. The CDR3 has 14 amino acids. CDR3 amino acids: CSVSGTTSYNEQFF. CDR3 sequence (DNA): TGCAGCGTTAGCGGGACTACCTCCTACAATGAGCAGTTCTTC.

The CDR3 loop is CASSPPTGGSNTEAFF. The DNA of the CDR3 is TGTGCCAGCTCACCTCCGACAGGGGGCTCGAACACTGAAGCTTTCTTT. This chain connects TRBV18 to TRBJ1-1, with 10 positions matching TRBD1. Germline V gene data show CDR1 as KGHSH and CDR2 as LQKENI. V lost 3 bases, J lost 1 base, and 5 bases stayed unmatched. CDR3 size: 16 residues.

The rearrangement uses TRBV14 and TRBJ2-2; maybe TRBD2 (7 bases). Trimming removed 5 bases at V and 6 bases at J, with 10 bases between. The length of the CDR3 is 13 residues. Germline-derived CDR1 and CDR2 are SGHDN and FVKESK. The CDR3 coding sequence is TGTGCCAGCAGCGGGGGGGCCCCCGGGGAGCTGTTTTTT. It codes for CASSGGAPGELFF.

The rearrangement joins TRBV5-1 to TRBJ1-1, with D perhaps TRBD1 (6 bases). The CDR3 extends over 15 amino acids. Trimming cost V 1 base and J 1 base, with 11 bases left between them. Germline CDR1 SGHRS, CDR2 YFSETQ. CDR3: CASSLWTAGNTEAFF. The CDR3 coding sequence is TGCGCCAGCAGCTTGTGGACAGCAGGGAACACTGAAGCTTTCTTT.

This clone was counted a single time. V and J are TRBV19 and TRBJ2-1; 8 bases align to TRBD2. Germline V gene data show CDR1 as LNHDA and CDR2 as SQIVND (reference sequence). The CDR3 has 15 amino acids. With 2 bases clipped from V and 7 bases from J, the junction kept 7 bases outside the gene matches. The CDR3 is CASSIRTGGRNEQFF. The CDR3, as DNA: TGTGCCAGTAGTATAAGAACGGGAGGGCGGAATGAGCAGTTCTTC.

This clone was seen once. The genes are TRBV24-1 and TRBJ2-3; no clear D. The CDR3 loop spans 15 amino acids. Trimming stripped 3 bases from V and 0 bases from J, with 9 bases between. Germline CDR1 reads KGHDR; CDR2 reads SFDVKD. This CDR3 is CATSDNSRSTDTQYF. The CDR3 nucleotides are TGTGCCACCAGTGATAATAGCCGTAGCACAGATACGCAGTATTTT.

V is TRBV19 and J is TRBJ2-7; no clear D. Germline CDR1 is LNHDA and CDR2 is SQIVND (reference sequence). This CDR3 spans 13 amino acids. With 10 bases removed from V and 3 bases from J, the gap between germline ends came to 16 bases. CDR3 coding DNA: TGTGCCACCAGCATGAACAGATACTACGAGCAGTACTTC. Its translation is CATSMNRYYEQYF.